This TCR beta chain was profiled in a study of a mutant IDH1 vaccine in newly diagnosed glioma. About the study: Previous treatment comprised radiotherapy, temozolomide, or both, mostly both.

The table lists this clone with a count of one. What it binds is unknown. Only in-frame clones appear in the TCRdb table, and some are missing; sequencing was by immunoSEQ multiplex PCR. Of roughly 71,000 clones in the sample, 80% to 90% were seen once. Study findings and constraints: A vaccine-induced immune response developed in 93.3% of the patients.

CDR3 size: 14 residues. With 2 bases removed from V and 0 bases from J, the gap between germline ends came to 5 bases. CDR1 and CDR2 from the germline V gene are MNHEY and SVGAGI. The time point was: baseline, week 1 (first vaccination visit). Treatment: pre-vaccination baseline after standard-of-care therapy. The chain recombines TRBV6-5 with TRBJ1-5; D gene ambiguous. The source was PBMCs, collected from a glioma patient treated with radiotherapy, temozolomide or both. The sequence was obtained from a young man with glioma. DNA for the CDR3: TGTGCCAGCAGTTACAAATATAGCAATCAGCCCCAGCATTTT. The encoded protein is CASSYKYSNQPQHF.